Below are 28 T cell receptor beta chains sequenced from a single sample in a study of cytomegalovirus exposure and HLA in healthy donors. Using immunoSEQ multiplex PCR, the repertoire was profiled, and TCRdb retains in-frame clones only, with some absent. The repertoire holds 200,000 to 300,000 clones, with about 90% as singletons. Input material: PBMCs. These receptors came from a woman in her 30s in good health and CMV-seronegative.

This sequence joins TRBV15 and TRBJ2-7, with 14 bases matching TRBD2. The germline V gene encodes CDR1 LNHNV and CDR2 YYDKDF (reference sequence). This CDR3 contains 20 residues. Trimming removed 0 bases from V and 6 bases from J; junction bases left unmatched: 16. CDR3 in DNA: TGTGCCACCAGCAGAGAAGGGGTACTCTCGGGACTAGCGGGAGTCGGCGAGCAGTACTTC. Its protein is CATSREGVLSGLAGVGEQYF.

V and J are TRBV7-9 and TRBJ2-7; 8 nucleotides line up with TRBD2. V trimming: 1 base; J trimming: 7 bases; junction bases outside the gene matches: 9. From germline, CDR1 is SEHNR and CDR2 FQNEAQ (reference sequence). CDR3 length: 15 residues. CDR3 bases: TGTGCCAGCAGCTTAGTTAGCGGGACCACGGGGGAGCAGTACTTC. It codes for CASSLVSGTTGEQYF.

V gene TRBV19 combines with J gene TRBJ2-2; tentatively, D is TRBD2 (6 bases). Germline values: CDR1 LNHDA, CDR2 SQIVND (reference sequence). The length of the CDR3 is 14 residues. Trimming cost V 4 bases and J 2 bases, with 8 bases left between them. CDR3 sequence (DNA): TGTGCCAGTAGTAGGGGGGTAAACACCGGGGAGCTGTTTTTT. It codes for CASSRGVNTGELFF.

The rearrangement joins TRBV4-1 to TRBJ1-1; D gene uncertain. The V end lost 0 bases, the J end lost 10 bases, and 12 bases lay between the germline ends. Germline V gives CDR1 MGHRA, CDR2 YSYEKL. The CDR3 consists of 13 residues. CDR3 region: CASSQDSRKGAFF. CDR3 sequence (DNA): TGCGCCAGCAGCCAAGATTCGAGGAAGGGAGCTTTCTTT.

The rearrangement links TRBV4-2 to TRBJ1-3, with a tentative D call TRBD1 (5 bases). CDR1 is LGHNA and CDR2 is YNFKEQ in the germline V gene. V was shortened by 0 bases and J by 0 bases, with 27 bases between the two germline ends. The CDR3 length is 22 residues. The CDR3 region has the DNA TGTGCCAGCAGCCAAGATTTGCCCCGTTCCGGGGCGCATCCACTCTCTGGAAACACCATATATTTT. This gives the protein CASSQDLPRSGAHPLSGNTIYF.

The chain recombines TRBV6-5 with TRBJ2-7; TRBD1 matches 9 bases. In germline, CDR1 is MNHEY, CDR2 SVGAGI. The J segment lost 6 bases and the V segment lost 5 bases, leaving 2 bases of the junction unmatched. The CDR3 is 12 residues long. CDR3 sequence (DNA): TGTGCCAGCAGTATGACAGGGGGCGAGCAGTACTTC. Translated, it gives CASSMTGGEQYF.

The chain recombines TRBV7-9 with TRBJ1-4; D not resolved. CDR1 and CDR2 from the germline V gene are SEHNR and FQNEAQ (reference sequence). Trimming removed 1 base from V and 5 bases from J, with 8 bases in between. CDR3 length equals 14 residues. The CDR3 bases are TGTGCCAGCAGCTTAGAACAGAACAATGAAAAACTGTTTTTT. Translating gives CASSLEQNNEKLFF.

This clone was counted a single time. The sample contains more than one DNA sequence encoding this CDR3. The rearrangement links TRBV11-2 to TRBJ1-1; TRBD1 matches at 11 bases. CDR3 size: 14 residues. The J segment lost 5 bases and the V segment lost 5 bases, leaving 4 bases of the junction unmatched. CDR1 is SGHAT, CDR2 FQNNGV, per germline. CDR3 residues: CASSLDRGRTEAFF. CDR3 in DNA: TGTGCCAGCAGCCTGGACAGGGGGCGTACTGAAGCTTTCTTT.

The chain is built from TRBV29-1 and TRBJ1-1, with 8 positions matching TRBD1. The trim removed 0 bases at V and 5 bases at J, leaving 8 bases unmatched. Germline CDR1 SQVTM, CDR2 ANQGSEA. The CDR3 totals 15 residues. CDR3 coding DNA: TGCAGCGTTGAAGAAAGGCGACAGGGGCGGACTGAAGCTTTCTTT. It codes for CSVEERRQGRTEAFF.

The chain links TRBV4-1 to TRBJ2-5, with 8 positions matching TRBD2. Germline V gene data show CDR1 as MGHRA and CDR2 as YSYEKL. The CDR3 is 14 residues long. V gave up 1 base and J gave up 7 bases; unmatched junction bases: 5. The CDR3 DNA reads as TGCGCCAGCAGCCAAGGGCTGCTAGCGGGGACCCAGTACTTC. As protein: CASSQGLLAGTQYF.

V and J are TRBV5-6 and TRBJ2-7; no firm D call. Germline-derived CDR1 and CDR2 are SGHDT and YYEEEE. The CDR3 contains 12 residues. The V end was cut by 2 bases, the J end by 7 bases, with 10 bases between. The CDR3 reads CASSFFSSEQYF. In DNA form, the CDR3 reads TGTGCCAGCAGCTTCTTCTCCTCGGAGCAGTACTTC.

The genes are TRBV6-6 and TRBJ2-7, with D perhaps matching TRBD1 (6 bases). The germline V gene has CDR1 MNHNY and CDR2 SVGAGI (reference sequence). The CDR3 is made up of 14 amino acids. V lost 5 bases to trimming and J lost 1 base, with 12 bases between them. In DNA, the CDR3 is TGTGCCAGCAGTCGGGACACAATATCCTACGAGCAGTACTTC. It yields the protein CASSRDTISYEQYF.

This chain uses TRBV28 with TRBJ1-2; the D is unclear. CDR3 length: 12 residues. V shed 6 bases and J shed 2 bases, with 7 bases lying between them. Germline V gene sequence: CDR1 MDHEN, CDR2 SYDVKM. The CDR3: CASRDANYGYTF. The CDR3 DNA sequence: TGTGCCAGCAGGGACGCAAACTATGGCTACACCTTC.

This clone was seen a few times. The CDR3 DNA sequence: TGTGCCAGCAGTTTATACGGGACAGGGGGCCAAGAGACCCAGTACTTC. Its protein product is CASSLYGTGGQETQYF. The chain recombines TRBV28 with TRBJ2-5; 11 bases match TRBD1. From germline, CDR1 is MDHEN and CDR2 SYDVKM. Unmatched junction bases numbered 2, after V lost 1 base and J lost 1 base. The CDR3 loop spans 16 amino acids.

The V call is TRBV23-1, the J call TRBJ2-7; 7 bases align to TRBD2. TRBV23-1 falls under the ORF class, with uncertain function. The junction had 15 bases not matched to a gene; V was cut back by 4 bases and J by 0 bases. The CDR3 has 18 amino acids. The CDR3 DNA reads as TGCGCCAGCAGTCGAAGGGGACTATACCCCTTTTCCTCCTACGAGCAGTACTTC. Its translation: CASSRRGLYPFSSYEQYF.

The J gene is TRBJ2-1, the V gene TRBV5-1; 9 nucleotides agree with TRBD1. This CDR3 has 15 residues. Trimming took 0 bases from V and 8 from J; bases not matched to a gene: 6. Germline values: CDR1 SGHRS, CDR2 YFSETQ. The CDR3 protein is CASSLGGQGFDEQFF. CDR3 coding DNA: TGCGCCAGCAGCTTGGGAGGACAGGGGTTCGATGAGCAGTTCTTC.

V gene TRBV15 combines with J gene TRBJ2-1; TRBD2 is a possible D gene (6 bases). V dropped 5 bases and J dropped 7 bases, with 15 bases sitting between them. Germline CDR1 LNHNV, CDR2 YYDKDF (reference sequence). This CDR3 contains 14 residues. Here the CDR3 DNA reads TGTGCCACCAGCCGCCAGGGACTTAGGAATGAGCAGTTCTTC. Protein: CATSRQGLRNEQFF.

The rearrangement joins TRBV27 to TRBJ2-3; 12 bases are shared with TRBD2. The V gene's germline CDR1 is MNHEY and CDR2 SMNVEV (reference sequence). This CDR3 spans 17 amino acids. V trimming: 9 bases; J trimming: 6 bases; junction bases outside the gene matches: 16. CDR3 DNA: TGTGCCAGTCAAACCCGACCGACTAGCGGGAGATCCGATACGCAGTATTTT. Protein sequence: CASQTRPTSGRSDTQYF.

The J gene is TRBJ2-7, the V gene TRBV29-1, with D tentatively TRBD2 (6 bases). V was cut by 3 bases and J by 1 base, with 19 bases left in between. This CDR3 is built from 16 residues. From germline, CDR1 is SQVTM and CDR2 ANQGSEA. The CDR3 protein is CSVEDGGAGHSYEQYF. Here the CDR3 DNA reads TGCAGCGTTGAGGATGGAGGGGCCGGGCATTCCTACGAGCAGTACTTC.

V usage is TRBV5-1 and J usage is TRBJ1-1; the D is unclear. Germline CDR1 reads SGHRS; CDR2 reads YFSETQ. CDR3 length equals 12 residues. CDR3 residues: CASGRINTEAFF. DNA of the CDR3: TGCGCGTCAGGAAGGATAAACACTGAAGCTTTCTTT.

V usage is TRBV28 and J usage is TRBJ2-7; tentatively, D is TRBD1 or TRBD2 (5 bases each). Looked up from germline, CDR1 is MDHEN and CDR2 is SYDVKM. Between the trimmed V and J ends, which lost 7 bases and 5 bases, there was a span of 21 bases. The CDR3 sequence is 15 residues long. The CDR3 region has the DNA TGTGCCAGCAAATTTGGGGGACGGGGTAGCGACGAGCAGTACTTC. Encoded protein: CASKFGGRGSDEQYF.

CDR3 bases: TGTGCCAGCAGCCGGACTAGAGATGAGCAGTTCTTC. This sequence encodes CASSRTRDEQFF. The J gene is TRBJ2-1, the V gene TRBV13; TRBD2 matches 7 bases. The CDR3 is 12 residues long. The germline V gene encodes CDR1 PRHDT and CDR2 FYEKMQ (reference sequence). The V and J ends lost 5 bases and 8 bases, in that order; junction bases with no gene match: 3.

The rearrangement links TRBV28 to TRBJ2-1, with 7 bases matching TRBD2. Per germline, CDR1 MDHEN and CDR2 SYDVKM. V lost 6 bases and J lost 7; bases outside the gene matches: 9. The CDR3 is 14 residues long. The CDR3 region has the DNA TGTGCCAGCAGGTTCGGGAGGTCGAGGAATGAGCAGTTCTTC. This gives the protein CASRFGRSRNEQFF.

The chain employs TRBV6-5 and TRBJ2-1, with 10 bases identical to TRBD1. This CDR3 is 14 amino acids long. V dropped 5 bases and J dropped 6; count of bases not matched to a gene: 4. Germline CDR1 and CDR2: MNHEY and SVGAGI. CDR3 bases: TGTGCCAGCAGTACGACAGGGGGCCGCAATGAGCAGTTCTTC. Residues: CASSTTGGRNEQFF.

The rearrangement joins TRBV28 to TRBJ1-5; 9 bases line up with TRBD1. The CDR3 runs to 14 residues. V lost 6 bases, J lost 5 bases, and 5 bases stayed unmatched. The germline gives CDR1 MDHEN, CDR2 SYDVKM. CDR3 amino acids: CASSKDRGYQPQHF. Written as DNA, the CDR3 is TGTGCCAGCAGCAAAGACAGGGGGTATCAGCCCCAGCATTTT.

The chain couples TRBV28 to TRBJ2-7, with D uncertain. The CDR3 has 14 residues. V shed 2 bases and J shed 2 bases, with 10 bases lying between them. Per the germline V gene, CDR1 is MDHEN and CDR2 is SYDVKM. CDR3 residues: CASSLGLVPYEQYF. The CDR3 DNA reads as TGTGCCAGCAGTTTAGGGTTGGTCCCCTACGAGCAGTACTTC.

The gene calls are TRBV11-3 and TRBJ2-7; D unresolved. CDR3 length: 14 amino acids. The germline V and J ends were trimmed by 5 bases and 0 bases, with 11 bases remaining between them. Germline V gene sequence: CDR1 SGHNT, CDR2 YENEEA. The CDR3 reads CASSIRWGSYEQYF. The CDR3, as DNA: TGTGCCAGCAGCATCCGATGGGGCTCCTACGAGCAGTACTTC. The full variable domain, its missing parts supplied by reference TRBV11-3 and TRBJ2-7, is EAGVVQSPRYKIIEKKQPVAFWCNPISGHNTLYWYLQNLGQGPELLIRYENEEAVDDSQLPKDRFSAERLKGVDSTLKIQPAELGDSAVYLCASSIRWGSYEQYFGPGTRLTVT.

This clone turned up a few times. The rearrangement links TRBV29-1 to TRBJ1-2; TRBD1 is a possible D gene (5 bases). The CDR3 is made up of 15 amino acids. Germline CDR1 and CDR2: SQVTM and ANQGSEA. V shed 2 bases and J shed 8 bases, with 21 bases lying between them. The CDR3 coding sequence is TGCAGCGTTGAATTGCTTGGCAGGGACCACTTCGGCTACACCTTC. Encoded protein: CSVELLGRDHFGYTF.